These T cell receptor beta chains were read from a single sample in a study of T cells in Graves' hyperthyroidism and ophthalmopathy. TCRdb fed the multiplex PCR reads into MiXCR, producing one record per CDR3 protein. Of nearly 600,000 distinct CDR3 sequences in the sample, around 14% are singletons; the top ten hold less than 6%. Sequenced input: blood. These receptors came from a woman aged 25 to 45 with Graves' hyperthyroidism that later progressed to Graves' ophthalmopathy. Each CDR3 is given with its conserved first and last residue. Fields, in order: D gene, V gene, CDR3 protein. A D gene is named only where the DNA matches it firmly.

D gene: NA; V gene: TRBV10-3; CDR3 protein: CAISRPNSNSPLHF
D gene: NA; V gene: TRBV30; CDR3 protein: CAWSRETENSPLHF
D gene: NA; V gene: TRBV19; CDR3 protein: CASSIQFYGNQPQHF
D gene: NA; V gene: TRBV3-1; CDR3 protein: CASSLTNTGELFF
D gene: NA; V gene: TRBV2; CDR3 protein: CATAVAREAFF
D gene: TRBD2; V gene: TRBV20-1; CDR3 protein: CSAQLAGGSYEQYF
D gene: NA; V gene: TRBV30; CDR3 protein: CAWSPGFGSPLHF
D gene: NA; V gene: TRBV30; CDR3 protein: CAWGGLLGDSYNEQFF
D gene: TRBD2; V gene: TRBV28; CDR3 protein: CASSLLAGTKQDTQYF
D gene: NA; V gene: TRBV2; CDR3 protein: CASSVTENYGYTF
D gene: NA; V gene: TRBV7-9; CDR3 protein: CASSLSRTGIGTREYEQFF
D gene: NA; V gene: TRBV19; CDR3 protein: CASSIQGIATGELFF
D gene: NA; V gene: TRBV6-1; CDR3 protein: CASSGQIGRVDGYTF
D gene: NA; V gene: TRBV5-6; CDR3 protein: CASSLVSGGLYNQPQHF
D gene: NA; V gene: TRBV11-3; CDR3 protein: CASSFRGFETQYF
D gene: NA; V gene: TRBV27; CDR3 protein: CASGRDGKYNEQFF
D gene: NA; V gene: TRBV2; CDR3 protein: CASRADYNSPLHF
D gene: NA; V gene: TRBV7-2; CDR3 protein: CASSLGGPANTGELFF
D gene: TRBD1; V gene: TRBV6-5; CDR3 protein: CASSYSGTGNQPQHF
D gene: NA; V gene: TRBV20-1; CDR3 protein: CSARVEWGGTRQETQYF
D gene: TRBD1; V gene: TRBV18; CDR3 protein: CASHGTGEADTQYF
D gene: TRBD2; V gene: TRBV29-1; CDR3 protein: CSGLTSGRGNLGYNEQFF
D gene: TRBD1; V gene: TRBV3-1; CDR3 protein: CASSPGTVYNTEAFF
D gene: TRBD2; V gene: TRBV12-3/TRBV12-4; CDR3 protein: CASTLGGVSADTQYF
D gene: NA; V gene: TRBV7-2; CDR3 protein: CASSYRASANEKLFF
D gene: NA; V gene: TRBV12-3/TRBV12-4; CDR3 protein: CASRRGEDTEAFF
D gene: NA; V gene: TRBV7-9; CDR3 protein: CASSFDASNTEAFF
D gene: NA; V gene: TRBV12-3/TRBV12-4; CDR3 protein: CASSLGARRDKGEQFF
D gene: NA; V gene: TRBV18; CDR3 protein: CASSDYVSETQYF
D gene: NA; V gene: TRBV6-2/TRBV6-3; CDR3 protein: CASSYSKSGSYEQYF
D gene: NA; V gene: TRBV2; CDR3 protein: CASSAPGSGTNEQFF
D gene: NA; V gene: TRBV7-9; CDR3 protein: CASSLVDTGRYGYTF
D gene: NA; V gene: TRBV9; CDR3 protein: CASSSQGRQGYEQYF
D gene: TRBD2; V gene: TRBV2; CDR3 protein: CASIGAGDEYEQYF
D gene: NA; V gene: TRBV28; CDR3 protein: CASSTQSRAQHF
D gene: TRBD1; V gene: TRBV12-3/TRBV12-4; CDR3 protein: CASTPQGAADTQYF
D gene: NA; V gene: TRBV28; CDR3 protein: CASRLASGLKDRPQHF
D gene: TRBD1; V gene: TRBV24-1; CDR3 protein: CATRSGGANTEAFF
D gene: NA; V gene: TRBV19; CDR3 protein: CASTPRGQNTEAFF
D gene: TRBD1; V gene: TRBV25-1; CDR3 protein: CASREAGTGAYEQYF
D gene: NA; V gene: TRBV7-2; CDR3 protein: CASSPGWGDTQYF
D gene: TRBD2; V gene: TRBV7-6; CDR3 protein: CASSLPGTSGSKEQTQYF
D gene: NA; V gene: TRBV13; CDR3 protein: CASSRWGNTIYF
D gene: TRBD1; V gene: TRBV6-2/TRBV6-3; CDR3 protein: CASSYSIEQGAYEQYF
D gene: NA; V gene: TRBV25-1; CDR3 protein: CASSESAGRTEAFF
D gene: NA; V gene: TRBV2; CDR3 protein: CADNSPGRVGYTF
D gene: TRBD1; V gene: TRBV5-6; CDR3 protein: CASSLQQGSETQYF
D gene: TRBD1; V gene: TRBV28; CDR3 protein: CASSLTGQGRTGELFF
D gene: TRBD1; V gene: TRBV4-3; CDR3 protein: CASSQDGGQGYEQYF
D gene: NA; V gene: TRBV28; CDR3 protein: CASSSPSVLGRVAFF